This TCR beta chain came from a study of graft-versus-host responses after intestinal transplantation. For the study at large: Each transplant was multivisceral, liver-intestinal, or isolated intestinal. After anti-thymocyte globulin induction, recipients took tacrolimus and steroids for around three years. Findings and limits, study-wide: The marrow of recipients harbored GvH clones, and ileum or blood showed some of them first. Allograft clonal ratios (graft-versus-host to host-versus-graft) were high in patients who had graft-donor T cell macrochimerism.

Note on this clone: What it binds is unknown.

V was pared by 6 bases and J by 4 bases, with 21 bases between. The CDR3 totals 16 residues. Germline V CDR1 and CDR2: SGDLS, YYNGEE. Some clones are missing from TCRdb's copy, which holds only in-frame ones; the method was immunoSEQ multiplex PCR. The data contain about 88,000 clones, less than 95% of them seen just once; the ten biggest clones take up around 0.18%. The TCR originated in a human donor who was the organ donor for an intestinal transplant. Sample: unstimulated CD4+ T cells sorted from spleen or lymph node cells, taken before transplant. This sequence joins TRBV9 and TRBJ2-3; D is undetermined. In nucleotides, the CDR3 is TGTGCCAGCACACAACGAGACATCTCAAATGCAGATACGCAGTATTTT. It translates to CASTQRDISNADTQYF. Full variable domain (missing parts from reference TRBV9 and TRBJ2-3): DSGVTQTPKHLITATGQRVTLRCSPRSGDLSVYWYQQSLDQGLQFLIQYYNGEERAKGNILERFSAQQFPDLHSELNLSSLELGDSALYFCASTQRDISNADTQYFGPGTRLTVL.